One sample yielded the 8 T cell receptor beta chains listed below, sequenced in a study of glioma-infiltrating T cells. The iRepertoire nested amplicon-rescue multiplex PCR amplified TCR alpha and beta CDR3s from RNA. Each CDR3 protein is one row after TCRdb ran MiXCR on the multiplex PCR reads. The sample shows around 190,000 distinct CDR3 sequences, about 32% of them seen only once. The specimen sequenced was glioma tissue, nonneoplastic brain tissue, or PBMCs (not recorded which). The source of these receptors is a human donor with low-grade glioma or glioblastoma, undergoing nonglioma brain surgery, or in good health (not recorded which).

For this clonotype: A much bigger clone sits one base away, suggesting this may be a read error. The CDR3 here is CATGSGGDSTDTQYF. The CDR3 DNA reads as TGTGCCACCGGATCAGGGGGAGATTCCACAGATACGCAGTATTTT. The chain has TRBV27 and TRBJ2-3; 7 nucleotides match TRBD1. V lost 10 bases, J lost 2 bases, and 12 bases stayed unmatched. The CDR3 sequence is 15 residues long. Germline-derived CDR1 and CDR2 are MNHEY and SMNVEV (reference sequence).

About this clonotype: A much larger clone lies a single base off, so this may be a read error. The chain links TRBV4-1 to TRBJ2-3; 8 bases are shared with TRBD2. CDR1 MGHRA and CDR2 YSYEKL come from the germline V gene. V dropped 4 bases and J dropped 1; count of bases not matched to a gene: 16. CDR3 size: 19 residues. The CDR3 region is CASSLPGIAGRPGTDTQYF. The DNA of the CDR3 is TGCGCCAGCAGCCTTCCGGGAATAGCGGGACGTCCCGGCACAGATACGCAGTATTTT.

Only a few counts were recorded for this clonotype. This CDR3 is CASSVATSGSVQYF. The CDR3, as DNA: TGTGCCAGCAGCGTGGCGACTAGCGGGAGTGTGCAGTACTTC. The rearrangement links TRBV9 to TRBJ2-7; 12 bases are a match to TRBD2. There are 14 residues in the CDR3. V shed 2 bases and J 9 bases; nucleotides not matched to a gene: 6. The germline gives CDR1 SGDLS, CDR2 YYNGEE.

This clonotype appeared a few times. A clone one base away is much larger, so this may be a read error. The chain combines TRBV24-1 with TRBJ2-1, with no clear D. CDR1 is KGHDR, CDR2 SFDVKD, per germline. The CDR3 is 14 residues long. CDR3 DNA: TGTGCCACCAGTGACCCACGGTCCTACAATGAGCAGCTCTTC. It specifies CATSDPRSYNEQLF.

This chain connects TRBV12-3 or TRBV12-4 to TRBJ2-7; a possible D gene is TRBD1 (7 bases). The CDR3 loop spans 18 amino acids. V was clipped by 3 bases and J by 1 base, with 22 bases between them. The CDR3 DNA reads TGTGCCAGCAGTTTTAGGAGGGGGACAGCCGATGTATCCTACGAGCAGTACTTC. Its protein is CASSFRRGTADVSYEQYF.

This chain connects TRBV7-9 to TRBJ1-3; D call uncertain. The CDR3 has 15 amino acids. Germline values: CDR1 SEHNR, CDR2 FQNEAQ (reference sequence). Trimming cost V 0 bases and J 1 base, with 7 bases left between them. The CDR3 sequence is CASSLAEGSGNTIYF. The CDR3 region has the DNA TGTGCCAGCAGCTTAGCGGAAGGGTCTGGAAACACCATATATTTT.

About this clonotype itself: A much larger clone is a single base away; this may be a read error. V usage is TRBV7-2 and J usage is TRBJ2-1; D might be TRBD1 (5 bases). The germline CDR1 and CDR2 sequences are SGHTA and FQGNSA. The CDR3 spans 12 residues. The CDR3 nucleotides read TGTGCCAGCAGCCGACAGACCAATGAGCAGCTCTTC. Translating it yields CASSRQTNEQLF.

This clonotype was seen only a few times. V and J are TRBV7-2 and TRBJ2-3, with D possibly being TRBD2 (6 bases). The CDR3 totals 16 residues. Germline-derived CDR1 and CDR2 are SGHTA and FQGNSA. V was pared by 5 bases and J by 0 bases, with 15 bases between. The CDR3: CASSVTSSTSTDTQYF. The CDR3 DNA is TGTGCCAGCAGCGTAACTAGCAGCACTAGCACAGATACGCAGTATTTT. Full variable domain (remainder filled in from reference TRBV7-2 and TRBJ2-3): GAGVSQSPSNKVTEKGKDVELRCDPISGHTALYWYRQSLGQGLEFLIYFQGNSAPDKSGLPSDRFSAERTGGSVSTLTIQRTQQEDSAVYLCASSVTSSTSTDTQYFGPGTRLTVL.